These 28 T cell receptor beta chains were all obtained from the same sample, sequenced in a study of PD-1 blockade in classical Hodgkin lymphoma. Every single patient, without exception, relapsed after autologous stem cell transplantation, and brentuximab vedotin exposure varied. Data came from immunoSEQ multiplex PCR; TCRdb stores just in-frame clones and leaves some out. The table shows nearly 60,000 clones, with around 93% occurring only once. Material: peripheral blood mononuclear cells (PBMCs), obtained before the second cycle of nivolumab. Receptor source: a human donor with classical Hodgkin lymphoma.

The chain combines TRBV9 with TRBJ2-7, with 14 nucleotides matching TRBD2. This CDR3 contains 18 residues. V shed 0 bases and J 0 bases; nucleotides not matched to a gene: 5. Germline CDR1 reads SGDLS; CDR2 reads YYNGEE. As DNA, the CDR3 is TGTGCCAGCAGCGTAGGGCTGGGACTAGCGGGGGACTCCTACGAGCAGTACTTC. It specifies CASSVGLGLAGDSYEQYF.

The rearrangement uses TRBV10-3 and TRBJ1-3, with D unclear. The CDR3 sequence is 15 residues long. Trimming removed 0 bases from V and 4 bases from J, with 10 bases in between. Germline assignment: CDR1 ENHRY and CDR2 SYGVKD. The CDR3 protein is CAISESVMGGNTIYF. For the CDR3, the DNA is TGTGCCATCAGTGAGTCTGTAATGGGAGGAAACACCATATATTTT.

The chain recombines TRBV7-3 with TRBJ2-3; D remains unclear. V dropped 5 bases and J dropped 5 bases, with 11 bases sitting between them. CDR1 is SGHTA, CDR2 FQGTGA, per germline. The CDR3 loop spans 13 amino acids. The DNA of the CDR3 is TGTGCCAGCAGCCGGACCTTCAGAGATACGCAGTATTTT. It yields the protein CASSRTFRDTQYF.

The gene calls are TRBV7-9 and TRBJ1-1, with 9 bases matching TRBD1. With 5 bases clipped from V and 0 bases from J, the junction kept 13 bases outside the gene matches. Germline V gene data show CDR1 as SEHNR and CDR2 as FQNEAQ (reference sequence). This CDR3 spans 18 amino acids. The CDR3 bases are TGTGCCAGCAGCAATTCATGGGTGACAGGGGGGGTGAACACTGAAGCTTTCTTT. This sequence encodes CASSNSWVTGGVNTEAFF.

This chain uses TRBV7-2 with TRBJ2-7; 7 bases are a match to TRBD1. In germline, CDR1 is SGHTA, CDR2 FQGNSA. The CDR3 totals 15 residues. The ends lost 1 base at V and 1 base at J; junction bases unmatched: 4. CDR3 DNA sequence: TGTGCCAGCAGCTTAGTTCCAGGGGGATCCTACGAGCAGTACTTC. Encoded protein: CASSLVPGGSYEQYF.

This clone showed up just once. The chain employs TRBV7-9 and TRBJ1-4, with D tentatively TRBD1 (5 bases). Per germline, CDR1 SEHNR and CDR2 FQNEAQ (reference sequence). V was pared by 8 bases and J by 0 bases, with 19 bases between. The CDR3 consists of 17 residues. CDR3 residues: CASLTASSLATNEKLFF. The DNA of the CDR3 is TGTGCCAGCCTGACAGCCAGTTCCCTTGCAACTAATGAAAAACTGTTTTTT.

The chain uses TRBV7-8 and TRBJ2-7; 8 bases line up with TRBD1. V was pared by 2 bases and J by 5 bases, with 5 bases of the junction left unmatched. Per the germline V gene, CDR1 is SGHVS and CDR2 is FQNEAQ. The CDR3 is 14 amino acids. The CDR3 DNA sequence: TGTGCCAGCAGCTTAAACCAGGGGGCGGACGAGCAGTACTTC. It codes for CASSLNQGADEQYF.

The chain combines TRBV5-8 with TRBJ1-1; D unclear. Germline V gene lookup returns CDR1 SGHTS and CDR2 YDEGEE. The CDR3 contains 13 residues. Trimming stripped 0 bases from V and 3 bases from J, with 6 bases between. The CDR3, as DNA: TGTGCCAGCAGCTTGGCTCACTACACTGAAGCTTTCTTT. This gives the protein CASSLAHYTEAFF.

The V gene is TRBV19, the J gene TRBJ2-3; tentatively, D is TRBD2 (6 bases). V was shortened by 1 base and J by 5 bases, with 7 bases between the two germline ends. The CDR3 is made up of 13 amino acids. CDR1 LNHDA and CDR2 SQIVND come from the germline V gene (reference sequence). The DNA for the CDR3 is TGTGCCAGTAGTATAGCGGAGGGAGATACGCAGTATTTT. Translated, it gives CASSIAEGDTQYF.

The chain carries TRBV28 and TRBJ2-1, with 7 bases identical to TRBD2. This CDR3 region has 17 residues. V trimming: 4 bases; J trimming: 1 base; junction bases outside the gene matches: 10. From germline, CDR1 is MDHEN and CDR2 SYDVKM. In nucleotides, the CDR3 is TGTGCCAGCAGTTCCCTCTCGGGGGGAGGATCCTACAATGAGCAGTTCTTC. It codes for CASSSLSGGGSYNEQFF.

The CDR3 bases are TGTGCCAGCAGCCCCTCGGGACAGGAGGGAAACACCATATATTTT. Its protein is CASSPSGQEGNTIYF. The chain couples TRBV5-6 to TRBJ1-3, with TRBD1 matching 8 bases. This CDR3 has 15 residues. V was clipped by 4 bases and J by 4 bases; unmatched bases: 7. Germline V gene data show CDR1 as SGHDT and CDR2 as YYEEEE.

V is TRBV4-3 and J is TRBJ2-3; no clear D. The CDR3 totals 17 residues. Germline V gives CDR1 LGHNA, CDR2 YSLEER. V was pared by 0 bases and J by 2 bases, with 15 bases between. DNA of the CDR3: TGCGCCAGCAGCCAAGATCTTGACCGAGTGTACACAGATACGCAGTATTTT. This gives the protein CASSQDLDRVYTDTQYF.

This clone has more than one count but fewer than ten. The rearrangement links TRBV5-4 to TRBJ2-2; tentatively, D is TRBD1 or TRBD2 (5 bases each). From germline, CDR1 is SGHNT and CDR2 YYREEE (reference sequence). This CDR3 spans 14 amino acids. Trimming removed 4 bases at V and 7 bases at J, with 14 bases between. CDR3 nucleotides: TGTGCCAGCAGCACTGGGACCGCGGGCGGGGAGCTGTTTTTT. It yields the protein CASSTGTAGGELFF.

V usage is TRBV5-1 and J usage is TRBJ2-2; weak D call: TRBD1 (6 bases). The CDR3 is 15 residues long. The ends were cut back, 0 bases at V and 5 bases at J, with 11 bases in the middle. CDR1 and CDR2 (germline): SGHRS, YFSETQ. CDR3 residues: CASSLAVTGTGELFF. CDR3 nucleotide sequence: TGCGCCAGCAGCTTGGCCGTAACAGGGACCGGGGAGCTGTTTTTT.

The chain has TRBV4-1 and TRBJ2-1; maybe TRBD2 (7 bases). Germline CDR1 and CDR2: MGHRA and YSYEKL. V lost 5 bases and J 0 bases, leaving 23 bases between the germline ends. The CDR3 covers 19 residues. The CDR3 DNA sequence: TGCGCCAGCAGCGAAACTTCCGGGGGGCCCAACCCCTCCTACAATGAGCAGTTCTTC. This sequence encodes CASSETSGGPNPSYNEQFF.

V usage is TRBV14 and J usage is TRBJ2-5; 11 bases line up with TRBD2. Germline CDR1 and CDR2: SGHDN and FVKESK. This CDR3 is 18 amino acids long. Trimming at V came to 4 bases and at J to 2 bases, leaving 12 bases not matched to a gene. The CDR3 protein is CASSRTGTSGDLQETQYF. In nucleotides, the CDR3 is TGTGCCAGCAGCCGAACCGGGACTAGCGGTGATCTACAAGAGACCCAGTACTTC.

In DNA form, the CDR3 reads TGTGCCAGCATGGACATGGGGTTAGACACTGAAGCTTTCTTT. Protein sequence: CASMDMGLDTEAFF. The chain uses TRBV7-9 and TRBJ1-1; a weak D match, TRBD1 (5 bases). Deletions cut 7 bases from V and 3 bases from J, with 15 bases between. The germline CDR1 and CDR2 sequences are SEHNR and FQNEAQ (reference sequence). The CDR3 length is 14 residues.

The chain recombines TRBV6-4 with TRBJ2-3; D is possibly TRBD2 (6 bases). Deletions cut 6 bases from V and 0 bases from J, with 10 bases between. Per germline, CDR1 MRHNA and CDR2 SNTAGT. The CDR3 sequence is 14 residues long. CDR3 sequence: CASSPGGSTDTQYF. The CDR3 coding sequence is TGTGCCAGCAGCCCCGGGGGTAGCACAGATACGCAGTATTTT.

This chain links TRBV9 with TRBJ2-6, with D perhaps given as TRBD1 or TRBD2 (6 bases each). V was trimmed by 5 bases and J by 2 bases, leaving 8 bases between them. The V gene's germline CDR1 is SGDLS and CDR2 YYNGEE. The CDR3 is 14 amino acids. This CDR3 reads CASRRGPGANVLTF. DNA for the CDR3: TGTGCCAGCAGACGGGGGCCTGGGGCCAACGTCCTGACTTTC.

The V gene is TRBV27, the J gene TRBJ1-5, with D uncertain. The CDR3 consists of 17 residues. The ends were cut back, 5 bases at V and 5 bases at J, with 22 bases in the middle. Germline V gene data show CDR1 as MNHEY and CDR2 as SMNVEV (reference sequence). CDR3 sequence (DNA): TGTGCCAGCAGTCCCCTAGAGGGTAGGGCTTCAGATCAGCCCCAGCATTTT. Translated: CASSPLEGRASDQPQHF.

CDR3 amino acids: CASSPKGQGHPPPETQYF. As DNA, the CDR3 is TGTGCCAGCAGTCCTAAGGGACAGGGGCACCCCCCCCCTGAGACCCAGTACTTC. The genes are TRBV7-3 and TRBJ2-5; 10 nucleotides agree with TRBD1. The V gene's germline CDR1 is SGHTA and CDR2 FQGTGA. The J segment lost 5 bases and the V segment lost 6 bases, leaving 18 bases of the junction unmatched. The CDR3 contains 18 residues.

The rearrangement links TRBV29-1 to TRBJ2-5, with TRBD2 matching 9 bases. The CDR3 contains 12 residues. The trim removed 4 bases at V and 6 bases at J, leaving 3 bases unmatched. The germline CDR1 and CDR2 sequences are SQVTM and ANQGSEA. The CDR3 is CSVAGLAKTQYF. DNA for the CDR3: TGCAGCGTTGCGGGACTAGCAAAGACCCAGTACTTC.

The rearrangement links TRBV11-2 to TRBJ2-5; 7 nucleotides align to TRBD1. V was clipped by 5 bases and J by 5 bases; unmatched bases: 5. Germline V CDR1 and CDR2: SGHAT, FQNNGV. This CDR3 has 13 amino acids. This CDR3 reads CASSPQGRETQYF. The CDR3 bases are TGTGCCAGCAGCCCACAGGGGCGGGAGACCCAGTACTTC.

This clone was counted a single time. This rearrangement joins TRBV30 to TRBJ1-2; 8 bases map to TRBD1. This CDR3 has 17 amino acids. The trim removed 3 bases at V and 4 bases at J, leaving 16 bases unmatched. CDR1 is GTSNPN, CDR2 SVGIG, per germline (reference sequence). DNA of the CDR3: TGTGCCTGGAGCTTCGGGGGACAGGTCTCCCTTTTCTATGGCTACACCTTC. It specifies CAWSFGGQVSLFYGYTF.

V and J are TRBV13 and TRBJ2-3, with unresolved D. This CDR3 region has 15 residues. V lost 5 bases to trimming and J lost 0 bases, with 12 bases between them. Germline CDR1 and CDR2: PRHDT and FYEKMQ (reference sequence). The CDR3 region has the DNA TGTGCCAGCAGCCCTGTACTCCTTAGCACAGATACGCAGTATTTT. Protein product: CASSPVLLSTDTQYF.

This chain links TRBV25-1 with TRBJ1-2; D possibly corresponds to TRBD1 (5 bases). The CDR3 extends over 15 amino acids. The germline V gene has CDR1 MGHDK and CDR2 SYGVNS. Trimming removed 6 bases at V and 2 bases at J, with 16 bases between. DNA of the CDR3: TGTGCCAGCAGCCCATGGGGCACTGTAAACTATGGCTACACCTTC. Protein product: CASSPWGTVNYGYTF.

The chain couples TRBV7-9 to TRBJ2-3, with D possibly being TRBD1 or TRBD2 (6 bases each). Trimming cost V 8 bases and J 6 bases, with 15 bases left between them. Germline CDR1 SEHNR, CDR2 FQNEAQ (reference sequence). This CDR3 contains 13 residues. The CDR3 loop reads CASQSGAMDTQYF. CDR3 nucleotides: TGTGCCAGCCAGTCGGGGGCAATGGATACGCAGTATTTT.

The J gene is TRBJ2-3, the V gene TRBV5-6; D is possibly TRBD1 (5 bases). Trimming shortened V by 2 bases and J by 5 bases, and 9 bases separated the two germline ends. CDR1 is SGHDT and CDR2 is YYEEEE in the germline V gene. The CDR3 totals 13 residues. CDR3 in amino acids: CASSFQGVDTQYF. CDR3 bases: TGTGCCAGCAGCTTTCAGGGCGTAGATACGCAGTATTTT.